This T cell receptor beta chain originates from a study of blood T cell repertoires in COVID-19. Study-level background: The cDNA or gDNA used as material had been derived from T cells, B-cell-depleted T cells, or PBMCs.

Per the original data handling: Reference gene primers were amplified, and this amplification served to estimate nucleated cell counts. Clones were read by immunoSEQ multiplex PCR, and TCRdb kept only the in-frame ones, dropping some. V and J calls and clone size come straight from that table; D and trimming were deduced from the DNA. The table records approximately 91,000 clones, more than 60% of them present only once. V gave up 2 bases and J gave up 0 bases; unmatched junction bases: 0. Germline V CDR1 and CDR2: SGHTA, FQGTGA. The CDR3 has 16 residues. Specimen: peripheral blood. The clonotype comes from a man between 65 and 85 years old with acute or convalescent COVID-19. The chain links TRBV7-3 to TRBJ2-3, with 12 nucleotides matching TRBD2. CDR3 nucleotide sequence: TGTGCCAGCAGCTTAGGGACTAGCGGGAGCACAGATACGCAGTATTTT. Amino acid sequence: CASSLGTSGSTDTQYF.